The 20 T cell receptor beta chains in this list originate from one sample, sequenced in a study of blood T cell repertoires in COVID-19. Clones were sequenced by immunoSEQ multiplex PCR, and TCRdb holds only the in-frame ones, with some missing. Of 10,000 to 15,000 clones in the sample, roughly 78% were seen once. Sequencing input: peripheral blood. The receptors here all came from a human donor in a cohort sampled during active COVID-19.

This sequence joins TRBV29-1 and TRBJ1-2; the D is unclear. The CDR3 runs to 13 residues. The germline gives CDR1 SQVTM, CDR2 ANQGSEA. V was cut by 0 bases and J by 1 base, with 6 bases left in between. DNA for the CDR3: TGCAGCGTTGAAGATCCCCGTAACTATGGCTACACCTTC. This translates into CSVEDPRNYGYTF.

The CDR3 nucleotides read TGTGCCAGCAGCCGTGAGAGGAACACTGAAGCTTTCTTT. Amino acids: CASSRERNTEAFF. The gene calls are TRBV5-6 and TRBJ1-1; no clear D. CDR3 length equals 13 residues. V was clipped by 4 bases and J by 1 base, with 8 bases between them. CDR1 and CDR2 (germline): SGHDT, YYEEEE.

This chain links TRBV6-1 with TRBJ1-3; tentative D call: TRBD1 (6 bases). The CDR3 runs to 16 residues. Per germline, CDR1 MNHNS and CDR2 SASEGT. V was cut by 1 base and J by 4 bases, with 14 bases left in between. The CDR3 nucleotides are TGTGCCAGCAGTGAAGTCCTACAGGGAGCAGGAAACACCATATATTTT. It translates to CASSEVLQGAGNTIYF.

The genes are TRBV7-9 and TRBJ1-5, with 7 bases that match TRBD1. The CDR3 sequence is 18 residues long. The junction had 9 bases not matched to a gene; V was cut back by 1 base and J by 0 bases. Per germline, CDR1 SEHNR and CDR2 FQNEAQ (reference sequence). CDR3 DNA: TGTGCCAGCAGCTTAGAGGGACAGTTGGGTTATAGCAATCAGCCCCAGCATTTT. It yields the protein CASSLEGQLGYSNQPQHF.

V and J are TRBV5-1 and TRBJ2-3; TRBD1 aligns across 8 bases. V shed 3 bases, J shed 8 bases, and the junction held 11 bases outside the gene matches. The CDR3 has 15 amino acids. The germline V gene has CDR1 SGHRS and CDR2 YFSETQ. The CDR3 region is CASSSLDREEGTQYF. The CDR3 DNA sequence: TGCGCCAGCAGCTCATTGGACAGGGAGGAGGGTACGCAGTATTTT.

The chain links TRBV9 to TRBJ2-1; TRBD2 matches 11 bases. V shed 3 bases, J shed 4 bases, and the junction held 3 bases outside the gene matches. There are 15 residues in the CDR3. Germline assignment: CDR1 SGDLS and CDR2 YYNGEE. The CDR3 is CASSGRLAGYNEQFF. In DNA form, the CDR3 reads TGTGCCAGCAGCGGGAGACTAGCGGGGTACAATGAGCAGTTCTTC. Full variable domain (remainder filled in from reference TRBV9 and TRBJ2-1): DSGVTQTPKHLITATGQRVTLRCSPRSGDLSVYWYQQSLDQGLQFLIQYYNGEERAKGNILERFSAQQFPDLHSELNLSSLELGDSALYFCASSGRLAGYNEQFFGPGTRLTVL.

This sequence joins TRBV2 and TRBJ1-6, with D uncertain. Trimming removed 10 bases at V and 10 bases at J, with 17 bases between. Germline V gives CDR1 SNHLY, CDR2 FYNNEI. The CDR3 length is 13 residues. The CDR3 here is CATQIATSSPLHF. The DNA of the CDR3 is TGTGCCACCCAAATTGCAACGAGCTCACCCCTCCACTTT.

The rearrangement uses TRBV27 and TRBJ2-7; D might be TRBD1 (6 bases). Looked up from germline, CDR1 is MNHEY and CDR2 is SMNVEV (reference sequence). CDR3 size: 13 residues. Trimming pared 8 bases from V and 7 bases from J, leaving 18 bases between. In DNA, the CDR3 is TGTGCCAGCGCTGTCCAGACAGGCCTGGAGCAGTACTTC. Translated: CASAVQTGLEQYF.

The chain has TRBV7-9 and TRBJ1-2; possible D gene TRBD1, 5 bases. The CDR3 contains 16 residues. The V and J ends lost 3 bases and 4 bases respectively, with 18 bases between them. Germline V CDR1 and CDR2: SEHNR, FQNEAQ (reference sequence). CDR3 in DNA: TGTGCCAGCAGCTTGGACCGGAGGGCAGGGTCCTATGGCTACACCTTC. This codes for CASSLDRRAGSYGYTF.

This rearrangement joins TRBV11-2 to TRBJ1-2; 7 bases align to TRBD1. This CDR3 is built from 13 residues. Germline CDR1 reads SGHAT; CDR2 reads FQNNGV. V shed 5 bases and J 8 bases; nucleotides not matched to a gene: 8. CDR3 residues: CASSPDRQGGYTF. CDR3 sequence (DNA): TGTGCCAGCAGCCCGGACAGGCAAGGAGGCTACACCTTC.

The chain's CDR3 is CASSSPGQGGLVAEAFF. The CDR3 DNA reads as TGTGCCAGCAGTTCGCCTGGACAGGGGGGTTTGGTCGCTGAAGCTTTCTTT. The rearrangement joins TRBV28 to TRBJ1-1; 10 nucleotides agree with TRBD1. The CDR3 runs 17 residues. Germline loops: CDR1 MDHEN, CDR2 SYDVKM. V was clipped by 4 bases and J by 6 bases; unmatched bases: 14.

J is TRBJ1-2 and V is TRBV15; a weak D match, TRBD1 (5 bases). Germline V lookup: CDR1 LNHNV, CDR2 YYDKDF (reference sequence). The length of the CDR3 is 15 residues. The ends were cut back, 5 bases at V and 7 bases at J, with 20 bases in the middle. In nucleotides, the CDR3 is TGTGCCACCAGCCCGCGCCTTGGAGGGGAGGGTGGCTACACCTTC. It specifies CATSPRLGGEGGYTF. Complete variable domain (other parts from reference TRBV15 and TRBJ1-2): DAMVIQNPRYQVTQFGKPVTLSCSQTLNHNVMYWYQQKSSQAPKLLFHYYDKDFNNEADTPDNFQSRRPNTSFCFLDIRSPGLGDTAMYLCATSPRLGGEGGYTFGSGTRLTVV.

The J gene is TRBJ1-1, the V gene TRBV7-8; D gene unclear. Trimming removed 5 bases at V and 5 bases at J, with 9 bases between. CDR3 length: 12 amino acids. CDR1 and CDR2 from the germline V gene are SGHVS and FQNEAQ. CDR3 sequence reads: CASSPRGTEAFF. The CDR3 coding sequence is TGTGCCAGCAGCCCCCGGGGTACTGAAGCTTTCTTT. Looking up the rest from reference TRBV7-8 and TRBJ1-1 gives the full variable domain: GAGVSQSPRYKVAKRGQDVALRCDPISGHVSLFWYQQALGQGPEFLTYFQNEAQLDKSGLPSDRFFAERPEGSVSTLKIQRTQQEDSAVYLCASSPRGTEAFFGQGTRLTVV.

This chain connects TRBV6-5 to TRBJ2-2; 7 positions match TRBD1. From germline, CDR1 is MNHEY and CDR2 SVGAGI. Trimming cost V 6 bases and J 3 bases; bases outside gene matches: 7. The CDR3 extends over 15 amino acids. DNA of the CDR3: TGTGCCAGCAGACGACAGGGATGGGACACCGGGGAGCTGTTTTTT. This codes for CASRRQGWDTGELFF.

J is TRBJ2-3 and V is TRBV18, with 7 bases aligning to TRBD2. V gave up 5 bases and J gave up 3 bases; unmatched junction bases: 11. The CDR3 loop spans 16 amino acids. The germline CDR1 and CDR2 sequences are KGHSH and LQKENI. DNA for the CDR3: TGTGCCAGCTCAGACAAGAGGCGGGGGTCAACAGATACGCAGTATTTT. It translates to CASSDKRRGSTDTQYF.

CDR3 region: CASSPSRDREQQYF. The CDR3 DNA reads TGTGCCAGCAGCCCGTCCCGGGACAGGGAGCAGCAGTACTTC. This rearrangement joins TRBV7-2 to TRBJ2-7; the match to TRBD1 covers 9 bases. The CDR3 consists of 14 residues. Germline CDR1 SGHTA, CDR2 FQGNSA. The ends lost 5 bases at V and 8 bases at J; junction bases unmatched: 10.

The chain is built from TRBV5-4 and TRBJ2-1; 7 bases line up with TRBD1. Trimming took 0 bases from V and 3 from J; bases not matched to a gene: 3. Germline CDR1 is SGHNT and CDR2 is YYREEE (reference sequence). This CDR3 has 15 amino acids. CDR3 protein: CASSLGGQVYNEQFF. The CDR3 region has the DNA TGTGCCAGCAGCTTGGGCGGACAGGTCTACAATGAGCAGTTCTTC.

This chain uses TRBV7-2 with TRBJ2-1; the D gene is possibly TRBD2 (6 bases). The CDR3 has 13 amino acids. Germline assignment: CDR1 SGHTA and CDR2 FQGNSA. V lost 5 bases and J 12 bases, leaving 17 bases between the germline ends. CDR3 sequence (DNA): TGTGCCAGCAGCGTCGGGACTGTTGAAGGGCAGTTCTTC. Translating it yields CASSVGTVEGQFF.

This clone showed up just once. At one end, the junction sequence differs from germline, possibly due to a read error. This chain links TRBV4-1 with TRBJ2-1; TRBD1 matches at 9 bases. Germline loops: CDR1 MGHRA, CDR2 YSYEKL. The CDR3 runs 12 residues. CDR3 in amino acids: CASSHWTGATVF. For the CDR3, the DNA is TGCGCCAGCAGCCATTGGACAGGGGCAACCGTCTTC.

V usage is TRBV5-4 and J usage is TRBJ1-3; 8 bases map to TRBD1. Germline V lookup: CDR1 SGHNT, CDR2 YYREEE (reference sequence). Trimming removed 4 bases from V and 4 bases from J; junction bases left unmatched: 7. This CDR3 has 15 amino acids. The CDR3 protein is CASSGTGGAGNTIYF. CDR3 bases: TGTGCCAGCAGCGGAACAGGGGGAGCAGGAAACACCATATATTTT.